This T cell receptor beta chain was captured in a study of CD8 T cells in ankylosing spondylitis (dated by TCRdb to about 2017). Broadly, across the study: The study profiled T cell receptor beta repertoires in healthy donors and ankylosing spondylitis patients to find disease-linked TCR variants. The full study cohort was made up of over 20 ankylosing spondylitis patients and about a hundred healthy donors. Peripheral blood was sampled, and synovial fluid was additionally collected from ankylosing spondylitis patients.

Trimming takes 4 bases from V and 9 bases from J, and the germline ends sit 14 bases apart. From the cysteine through the phenylalanine, the CDR3 covers 13 amino acids. Only CDR3 DNA remains: 39 bases, in frame from the first base. CDR1 MNHEY and CDR2 SVGAGI are derived from the germline V gene. Overall results and qualifications from the work: Blood from ankylosing spondylitis patients appeared to be characterized by a TCR beta motif composed of 7 to 9 highly homologous amino acid variants. Some of the motif variants had been reported before in the synovial fluid and blood of reactive arthritis patients, a finding that suggests common disease-initiation mechanisms. The disease-linked clones showed a CD8+ phenotype and occurred at relatively low frequencies in peripheral blood. The disease-linked clones were reported to be significantly enriched in matched synovial fluid samples from ankylosing spondylitis patients.

This clonotype was counted only a few times. What this receptor recognizes is not known. No clone much larger than this one lies a single base away; base qualities are absent. This sample was sequenced with an Illumina HiSeq 2500. Quantitative 5'-RACE with molecular barcodes was used to prepare TCR beta libraries. As for how the authors treated the data: A new computational method based on a probabilistic model of VDJ rearrangement was used to identify disease-linked TCR variants. TCRdb cleaned the public reads at Q25 with fastp, built clones with MiXCR and kept in-frame beta chains. Entries are consolidated by CDR3 protein sequence, retaining the most common genes and DNA. TCRdb's processing, not the authors' own work, is the source of the V and J calls. The sample yields hundreds of thousands of distinct CDR3 sequences; approximately 12% were counted once. 0.51% of the sample belongs to the ten largest clones.

Sample: blood, either unsorted or a sorted T cell fraction (not recorded which). This clonotype was obtained from a male donor with ankylosing spondylitis. This chain is built from TRBV6-5 and TRBJ2-3; no D gene is confidently identified. The CDR3 reads as follows: CASSSSPVGTQYF. The nucleotide sequence reads TGTGCCAGCAGTTCATCCCCGGTGGGCACGCAGTATTTT.